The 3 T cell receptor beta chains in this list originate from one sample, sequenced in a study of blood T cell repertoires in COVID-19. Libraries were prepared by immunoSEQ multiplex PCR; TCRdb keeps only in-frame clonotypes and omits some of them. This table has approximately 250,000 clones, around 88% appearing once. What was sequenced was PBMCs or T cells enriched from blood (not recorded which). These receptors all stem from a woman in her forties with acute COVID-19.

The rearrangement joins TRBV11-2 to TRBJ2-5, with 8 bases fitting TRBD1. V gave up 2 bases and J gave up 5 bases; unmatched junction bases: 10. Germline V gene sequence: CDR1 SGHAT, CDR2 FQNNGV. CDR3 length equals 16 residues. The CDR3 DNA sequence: TGTGCCAGCAGCTTATTATTGGCAGGGGGCAGGGAGACCCAGTACTTC. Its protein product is CASSLLLAGGRETQYF.

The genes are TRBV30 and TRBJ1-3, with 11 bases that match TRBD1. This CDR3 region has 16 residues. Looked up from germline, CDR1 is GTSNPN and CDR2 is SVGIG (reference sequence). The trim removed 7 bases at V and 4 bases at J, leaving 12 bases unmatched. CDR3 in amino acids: CASDLGTGGLGNTIYF. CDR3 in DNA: TGTGCCTCAGACTTAGGGACAGGGGGACTCGGAAACACCATATATTTT.

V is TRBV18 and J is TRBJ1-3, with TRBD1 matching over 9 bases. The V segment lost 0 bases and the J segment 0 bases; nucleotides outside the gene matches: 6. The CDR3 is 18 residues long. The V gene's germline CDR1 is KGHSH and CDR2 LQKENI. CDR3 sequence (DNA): TGTGCCAGCTCACCACCGGCTCCGGACAGGGGCTCTGGAAACACCATATATTTT. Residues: CASSPPAPDRGSGNTIYF.